The clone carrying this T cell receptor beta chain came up many times. The data derive from a study of HIV-infected patients and healthy controls. Antiretroviral therapy had run roughly three months, about 14 weeks, before follow-up blood collection. All unsorted peripheral T cells were captured because whole blood was used without fractionation. Approximately 500 ng RNA was reverse transcribed with alpha and beta constant-region primers. Each of the alpha and beta chains got its own library through chain-specific third strand synthesis with indices. From the 5' RACE reads, TCRdb called clonotypes with MiXCR, one entry per CDR3 protein. The sample has thousands of distinct CDR3 sequences, around 9% seen once; the top ten hold 20%. Germline CDR1 and CDR2: LGHDT and YNNKEL (reference sequence). The V end lost 4 bases, the J end lost 5 bases, and 11 bases lay between the germline ends. The CDR3 runs to 13 residues.

This chain connects TRBV3-1 to TRBJ1-2, with a possible D match to TRBD1 (6 bases). Sequenced material: blood, taken during antiretroviral therapy. The sequence was collected from an adult with HIV infection. The CDR3 nucleotides read TGTGCCAGCAGCCTAGGACAGTTGTATGGCTACACCTTC. Its translation is CASSLGQLYGYTF.